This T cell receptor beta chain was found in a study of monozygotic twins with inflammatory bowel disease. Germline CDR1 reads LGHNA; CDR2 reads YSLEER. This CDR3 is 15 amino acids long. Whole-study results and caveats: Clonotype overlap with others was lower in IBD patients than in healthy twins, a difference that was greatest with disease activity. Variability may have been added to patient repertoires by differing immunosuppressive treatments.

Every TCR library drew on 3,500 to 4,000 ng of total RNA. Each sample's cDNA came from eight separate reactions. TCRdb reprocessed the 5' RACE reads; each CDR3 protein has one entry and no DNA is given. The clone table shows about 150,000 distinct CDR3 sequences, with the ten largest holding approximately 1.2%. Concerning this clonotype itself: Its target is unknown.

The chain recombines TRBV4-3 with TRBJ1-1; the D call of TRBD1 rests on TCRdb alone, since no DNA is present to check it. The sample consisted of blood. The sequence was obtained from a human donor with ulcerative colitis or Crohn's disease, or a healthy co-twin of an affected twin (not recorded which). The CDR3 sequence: CASSHVRGGNTEAFF.